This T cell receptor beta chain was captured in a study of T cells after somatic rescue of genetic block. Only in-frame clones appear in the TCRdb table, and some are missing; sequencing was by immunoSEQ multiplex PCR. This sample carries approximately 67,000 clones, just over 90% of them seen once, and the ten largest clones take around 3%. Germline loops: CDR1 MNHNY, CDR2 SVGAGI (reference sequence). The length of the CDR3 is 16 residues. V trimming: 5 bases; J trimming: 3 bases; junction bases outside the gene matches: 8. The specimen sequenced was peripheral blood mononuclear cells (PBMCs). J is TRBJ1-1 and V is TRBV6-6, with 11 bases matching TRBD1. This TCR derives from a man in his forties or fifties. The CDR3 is CASSPGQGAGDTEAFF. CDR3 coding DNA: TGTGCCAGCAGTCCCGGACAGGGGGCTGGAGACACTGAAGCTTTCTTT.